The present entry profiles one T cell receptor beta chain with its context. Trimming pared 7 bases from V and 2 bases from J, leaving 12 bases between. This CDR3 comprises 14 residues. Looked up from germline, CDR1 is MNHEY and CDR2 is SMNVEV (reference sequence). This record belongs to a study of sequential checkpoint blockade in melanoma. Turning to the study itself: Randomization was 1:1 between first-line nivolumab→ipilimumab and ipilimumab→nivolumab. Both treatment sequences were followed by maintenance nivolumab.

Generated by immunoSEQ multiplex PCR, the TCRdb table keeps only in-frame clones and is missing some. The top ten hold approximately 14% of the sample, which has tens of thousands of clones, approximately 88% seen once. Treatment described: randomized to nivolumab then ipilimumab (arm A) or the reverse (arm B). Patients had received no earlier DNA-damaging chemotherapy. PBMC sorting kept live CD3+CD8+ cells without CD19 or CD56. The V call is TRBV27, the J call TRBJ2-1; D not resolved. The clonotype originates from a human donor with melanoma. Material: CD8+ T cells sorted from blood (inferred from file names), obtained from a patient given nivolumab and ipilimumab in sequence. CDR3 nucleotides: TGTGCCAGCACCCACAGTGCACCCTACAATGAGCAGTTCTTC. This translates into CASTHSAPYNEQFF.